This is a list of T cell receptor beta chains from one sample in a study of blood T cell repertoires in COVID-19. Sequencing used immunoSEQ multiplex PCR; TCRdb keeps in-frame clones, though not all of them. Here the sample spans fewer than 40,000 clones, more than 70% being singletons. The sequencing sample was made of peripheral blood. The receptors derive from an older man with active COVID-19. Both conserved end residues are part of each CDR3. A D gene is named only where the DNA matches it firmly. Rows may omit the clone size; those that give it use once, few, many or a size class.

TRBJ1-5,.,TRBV6-2/TRBV6-3,TRBD1,CASSKPRDRGSNQPQHF,TGTGCCAGCAGTAAACCGCGGGACAGGGGTAGCAATCAGCCCCAGCATTTT
TRBJ2-2,.,TRBV7-7,TRBD2,CASSGTSVPGELFF,TGTGCTAGCAGTGGGACTAGCGTCCCCGGGGAGCTGTTTTTT
TRBJ1-2,once,TRBV7-8,.,CASTRTANYGYTF,TGTGCCAGCACCCGGACAGCTAACTATGGCTACACCTTC
TRBJ2-7,few,TRBV29-1,TRBD1,CSVLRTGGISYEQYF,TGCAGCGTTCTAAGGACAGGGGGAATTTCCTACGAGCAGTACTTC
TRBJ1-1,.,TRBV30,.,CAWSSATTEAFF,TGTGCCTGGAGTTCAGCGACCACTGAAGCTTTCTTT
TRBJ2-1,few,TRBV7-8,.,CASRAGQAYNEQFF,TGTGCCAGCAGAGCGGGACAGGCATACAATGAGCAGTTCTTC
TRBJ2-5,.,TRBV28,TRBD1,CASSRWDRAGETQYF,TGTGCCAGCAGTCGGTGGGACAGGGCGGGAGAGACCCAGTACTTC
TRBJ1-5,.,TRBV19,TRBD1,CASTLDRGSNQPQHF,TGTGCCAGTACCTTAGACAGGGGGAGCAATCAGCCCCAGCATTTT
TRBJ1-5,few,TRBV4-1,.,CASSHPKTGGVSNQPQHF,TGCGCCAGCAGCCATCCCAAGACGGGGGGCGTGAGCAATCAGCCCCAGCATTTT
TRBJ2-2,.,TRBV19,.,CASSPPGRGNTGELFF,TGTGCCAGTAGTCCCCCCGGCAGGGGAAACACCGGGGAGCTGTTTTTT
TRBJ2-5,.,TRBV6-2/TRBV6-3,TRBD2,CASSYGTSGGQETQYF,TGTGCCAGCAGTTATGGGACTAGCGGGGGGCAAGAGACCCAGTACTTC
TRBJ2-3,.,TRBV9,TRBD2,CASSDGLAGDADTQYF,TGTGCCAGCAGCGACGGACTAGCGGGAGATGCAGATACGCAGTATTTT
TRBJ1-2,.,TRBV7-2,TRBD1,CASSPTGTGVNYGYTF,TGTGCCAGCAGCCCAACCGGGACAGGGGTTAACTATGGCTACACCTTC
TRBJ2-2,once,TRBV19,TRBD1,CASSIGPGGSPGELFF,TGTGCCAGTAGTATAGGTCCAGGGGGAAGCCCCGGGGAGCTGTTTTTT
TRBJ2-7,.,TRBV6-5,TRBD1,CASSSARTGAYEQYF,TGTGCCAGCAGTTCGGCCCGGACAGGAGCCTACGAGCAGTACTTC
TRBJ1-6,.,TRBV20-1,.,CSASGHSPLHF,TGCAGTGCTAGTGGGCACTCACCCCTCCACTTT
TRBJ2-7,.,TRBV28,TRBD2,CASSSPGTSVYEQYF,TGTGCCAGCAGCAGTCCCGGGACTAGCGTCTACGAGCAGTACTTC